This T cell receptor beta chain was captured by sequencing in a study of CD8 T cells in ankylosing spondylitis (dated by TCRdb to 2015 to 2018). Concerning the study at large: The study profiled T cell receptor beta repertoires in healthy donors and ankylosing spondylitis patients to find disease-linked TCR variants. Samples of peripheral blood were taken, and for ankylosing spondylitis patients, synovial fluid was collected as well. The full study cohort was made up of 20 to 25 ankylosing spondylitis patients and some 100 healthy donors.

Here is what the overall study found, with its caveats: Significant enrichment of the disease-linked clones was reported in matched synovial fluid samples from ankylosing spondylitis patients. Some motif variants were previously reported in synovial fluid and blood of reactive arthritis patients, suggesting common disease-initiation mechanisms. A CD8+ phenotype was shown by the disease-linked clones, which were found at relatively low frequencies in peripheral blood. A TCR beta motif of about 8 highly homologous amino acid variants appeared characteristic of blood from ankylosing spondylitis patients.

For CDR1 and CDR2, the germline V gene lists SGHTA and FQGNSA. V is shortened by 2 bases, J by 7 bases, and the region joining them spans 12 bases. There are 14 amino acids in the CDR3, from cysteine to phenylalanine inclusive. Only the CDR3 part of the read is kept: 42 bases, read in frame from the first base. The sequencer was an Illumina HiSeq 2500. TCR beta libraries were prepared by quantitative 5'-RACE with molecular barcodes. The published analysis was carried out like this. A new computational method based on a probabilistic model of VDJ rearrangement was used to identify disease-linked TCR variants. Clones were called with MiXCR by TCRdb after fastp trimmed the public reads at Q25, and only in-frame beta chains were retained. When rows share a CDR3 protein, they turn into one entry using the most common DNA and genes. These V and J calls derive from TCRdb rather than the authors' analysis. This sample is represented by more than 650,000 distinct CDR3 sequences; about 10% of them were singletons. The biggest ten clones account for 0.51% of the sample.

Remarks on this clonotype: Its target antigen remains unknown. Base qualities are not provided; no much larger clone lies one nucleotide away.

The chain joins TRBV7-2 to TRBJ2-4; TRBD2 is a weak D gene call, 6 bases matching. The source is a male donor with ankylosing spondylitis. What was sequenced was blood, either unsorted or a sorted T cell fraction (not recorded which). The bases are TGTGCCAGCAGCTTACTAGGAGGGAGGAACATTCAGTACTTC. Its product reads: CASSLLGGRNIQYF.